What follows describes a single T cell receptor (beta chain). Its antigen is undetermined. These data belong to a study of cytomegalovirus exposure and HLA in healthy donors. Use of 60 Vbeta and 13 Jbeta primers characterized the PCR. Generated by immunoSEQ multiplex PCR, the TCRdb table keeps only in-frame clones and is missing some. The sample carries about 140,000 clones, roughly 80% recorded once. Study results and caveats: Information on immune exposure was restricted to one variable (CMV serostatus).

Input material: PBMCs. This clonotype was sampled from a male donor in good health and CMV-seronegative.

The CDR3 coding sequence is TGTGCCAGCAGTTTCGCCGGGACAGGGGCTACTGAAGCTTTCTTT. Amino acid sequence: CASSFAGTGATEAFF. This chain uses TRBV28 with TRBJ1-1; 10 nucleotides match TRBD1. Germline V CDR1 and CDR2: MDHEN, SYDVKM. There are 15 residues in the CDR3. J gave up 5 bases and V 3 bases, and 6 bases lay outside the gene matches.